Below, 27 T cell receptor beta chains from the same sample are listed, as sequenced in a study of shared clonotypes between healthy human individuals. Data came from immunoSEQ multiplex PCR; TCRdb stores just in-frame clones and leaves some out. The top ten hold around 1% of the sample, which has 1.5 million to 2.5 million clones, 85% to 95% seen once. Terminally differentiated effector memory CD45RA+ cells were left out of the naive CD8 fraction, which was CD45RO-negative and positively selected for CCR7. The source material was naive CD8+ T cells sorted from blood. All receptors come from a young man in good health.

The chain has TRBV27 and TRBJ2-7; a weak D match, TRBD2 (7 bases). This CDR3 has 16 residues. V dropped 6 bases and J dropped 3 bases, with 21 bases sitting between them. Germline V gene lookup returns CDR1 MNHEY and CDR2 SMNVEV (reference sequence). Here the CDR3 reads CASSPSVGGAIYEQYF. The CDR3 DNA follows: TGTGCCAGCAGCCCCTCTGTAGGGGGGGCCATCTACGAGCAGTACTTC.

The CDR3 DNA is TGTGCCAGCAGTACAGGGTGGGGGCCTGAGCAGTTCTTC. Amino acids: CASSTGWGPEQFF. The rearrangement joins TRBV6-1 to TRBJ2-1; maybe TRBD1 (6 bases). CDR3 length: 13 amino acids. Germline V gene lookup returns CDR1 MNHNS and CDR2 SASEGT. The V end lost 5 bases, the J end lost 9 bases, and 14 bases lay between the germline ends.

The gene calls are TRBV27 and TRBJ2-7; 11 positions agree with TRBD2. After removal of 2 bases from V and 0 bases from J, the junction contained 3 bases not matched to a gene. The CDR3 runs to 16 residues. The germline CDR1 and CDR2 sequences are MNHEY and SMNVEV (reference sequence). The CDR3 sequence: CASSLRLAGNSYEQYF. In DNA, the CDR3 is TGTGCCAGCAGTTTACGACTAGCGGGGAACTCCTACGAGCAGTACTTC.

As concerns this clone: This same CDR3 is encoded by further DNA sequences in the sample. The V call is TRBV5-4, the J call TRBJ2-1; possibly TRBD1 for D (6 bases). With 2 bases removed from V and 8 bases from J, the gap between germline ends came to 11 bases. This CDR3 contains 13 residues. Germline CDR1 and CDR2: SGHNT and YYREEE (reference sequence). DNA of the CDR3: TGTGCCAGCAGCTTTGGTGGGGGCGATGAGCAGTTCTTC. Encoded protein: CASSFGGGDEQFF.

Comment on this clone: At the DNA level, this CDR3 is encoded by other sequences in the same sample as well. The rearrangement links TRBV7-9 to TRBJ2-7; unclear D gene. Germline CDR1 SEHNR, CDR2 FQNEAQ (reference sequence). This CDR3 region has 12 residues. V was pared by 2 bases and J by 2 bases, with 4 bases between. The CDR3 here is CASSLRPYEQYF. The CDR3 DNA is TGTGCCAGCAGCTTACGGCCCTACGAGCAGTACTTC.

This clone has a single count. CDR3 in DNA: TGCGCCAGCAGTGAGTACCATTCTACCGTCGGCGAGCAGTTCTTC. Translated, it gives CASSEYHSTVGEQFF. The chain recombines TRBV10-2 with TRBJ2-1; D gene uncertain. Germline-derived CDR1 and CDR2 are WSHSY and SAAADI. The CDR3 is 15 residues long. Trimming stripped 1 base from V and 10 bases from J, with 17 bases between.

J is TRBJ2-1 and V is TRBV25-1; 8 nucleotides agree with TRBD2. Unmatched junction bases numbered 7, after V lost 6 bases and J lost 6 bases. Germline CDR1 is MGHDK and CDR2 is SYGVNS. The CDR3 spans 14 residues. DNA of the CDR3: TGTGCCAGCAGCGTGACGGGGGGGCCCAATGAGCAGTTCTTC. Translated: CASSVTGGPNEQFF.

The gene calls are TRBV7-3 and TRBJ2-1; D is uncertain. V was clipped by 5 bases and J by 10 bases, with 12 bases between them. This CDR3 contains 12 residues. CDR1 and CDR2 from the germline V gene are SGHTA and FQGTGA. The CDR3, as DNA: TGTGCCAGCAGCGCGCTAGAAGGCGAGCAGTTCTTC. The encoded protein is CASSALEGEQFF. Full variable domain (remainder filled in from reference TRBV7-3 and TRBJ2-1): GAGVSQTPSNKVTEKGKYVELRCDPISGHTALYWYRQSLGQGPEFLIYFQGTGAADDSGLPNDRFFAVRPEGSVSTLKIQRTERGDSAVYLCASSALEGEQFFGPGTRLTVL.

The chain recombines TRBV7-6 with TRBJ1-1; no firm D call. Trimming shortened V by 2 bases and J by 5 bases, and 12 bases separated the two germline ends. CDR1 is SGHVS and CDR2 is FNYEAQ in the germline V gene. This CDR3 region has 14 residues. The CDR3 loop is CASSLRQDGTEAFF. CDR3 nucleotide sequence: TGTGCCAGCAGCTTAAGGCAGGATGGGACTGAAGCTTTCTTT.

CDR3: CASSVGKVAENEQFF. In DNA, the CDR3 is TGTGCCAGCAGCGTAGGCAAGGTAGCGGAGAATGAGCAGTTCTTC. The rearrangement joins TRBV9 to TRBJ2-1; D is perhaps TRBD2 (6 bases). Germline CDR1 reads SGDLS; CDR2 reads YYNGEE. V was shortened by 0 bases and J by 7 bases, with 14 bases between the two germline ends. CDR3 length: 15 amino acids.

The chain's CDR3 is CASSTTATYGYTF. DNA of the CDR3: TGTGCCAGTAGTACTACAGCTACCTATGGCTACACCTTC. This chain links TRBV19 with TRBJ1-2; D is ambiguous. V dropped 4 bases and J dropped 4 bases, with 10 bases sitting between them. Germline V CDR1 and CDR2: LNHDA, SQIVND (reference sequence). This CDR3 is 13 amino acids long.

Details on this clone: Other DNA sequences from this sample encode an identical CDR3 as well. This CDR3 reads CASSYSGSSDTQYF. Written as DNA, the CDR3 is TGTGCCAGCAGTTACTCCGGGAGCTCAGATACGCAGTATTTT. V usage is TRBV6-5 and J usage is TRBJ2-3; the D gene is possibly TRBD2 (6 bases). The germline gives CDR1 MNHEY, CDR2 SVGAGI. Trimming removed 0 bases at V and 4 bases at J, with 8 bases between. The CDR3 extends over 14 amino acids.

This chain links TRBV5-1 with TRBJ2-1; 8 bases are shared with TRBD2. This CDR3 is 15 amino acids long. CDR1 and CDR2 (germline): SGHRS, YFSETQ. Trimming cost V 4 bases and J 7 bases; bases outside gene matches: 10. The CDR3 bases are TGCGCCAGCAGCCGGCTGGCTAGCGGGTATAATGAGCAGTTCTTC. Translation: CASSRLASGYNEQFF. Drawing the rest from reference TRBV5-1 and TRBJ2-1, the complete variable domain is KAGVTQTPRYLIKTRGQQVTLSCSPISGHRSVSWYQQTPGQGLQFLFEYFSETQRNKGNFPGRFSGRQFSNSRSEMNVSTLELGDSALYLCASSRLASGYNEQFFGPGTRLTVL.

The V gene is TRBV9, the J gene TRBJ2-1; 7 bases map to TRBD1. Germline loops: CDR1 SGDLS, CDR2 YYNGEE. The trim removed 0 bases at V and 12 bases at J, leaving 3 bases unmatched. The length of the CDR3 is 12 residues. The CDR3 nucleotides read TGTGCCAGCAGCGTAGCAGGGGGATGGCAGTTCTTC. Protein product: CASSVAGGWQFF.

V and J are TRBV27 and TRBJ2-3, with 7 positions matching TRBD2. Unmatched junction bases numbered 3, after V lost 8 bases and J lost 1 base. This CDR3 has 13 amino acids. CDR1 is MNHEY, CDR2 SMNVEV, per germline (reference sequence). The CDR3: CASGREGTDTQYF. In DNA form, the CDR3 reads TGTGCCAGCGGCCGGGAGGGCACAGATACGCAGTATTTT.

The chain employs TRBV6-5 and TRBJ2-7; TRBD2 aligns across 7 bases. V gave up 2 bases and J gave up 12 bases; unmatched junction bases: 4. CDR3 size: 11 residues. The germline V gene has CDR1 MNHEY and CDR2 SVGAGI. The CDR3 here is CASSYGGGRYF. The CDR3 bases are TGTGCCAGCAGTTACGGGGGAGGGCGGTACTTC.

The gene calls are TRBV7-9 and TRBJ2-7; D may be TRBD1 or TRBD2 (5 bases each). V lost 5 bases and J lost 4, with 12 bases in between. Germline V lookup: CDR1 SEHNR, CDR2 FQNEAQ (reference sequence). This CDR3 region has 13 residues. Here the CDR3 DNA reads TGTGCCAGCAGCCCCGAGGGGATTTACGAGCAGTACTTC. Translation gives CASSPEGIYEQYF.

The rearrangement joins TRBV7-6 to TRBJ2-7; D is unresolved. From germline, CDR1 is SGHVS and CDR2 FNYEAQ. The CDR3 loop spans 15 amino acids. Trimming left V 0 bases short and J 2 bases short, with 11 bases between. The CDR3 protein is CASSLAVGKAYEQYF. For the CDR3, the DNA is TGTGCCAGCAGCTTAGCCGTCGGAAAGGCCTACGAGCAGTACTTC.

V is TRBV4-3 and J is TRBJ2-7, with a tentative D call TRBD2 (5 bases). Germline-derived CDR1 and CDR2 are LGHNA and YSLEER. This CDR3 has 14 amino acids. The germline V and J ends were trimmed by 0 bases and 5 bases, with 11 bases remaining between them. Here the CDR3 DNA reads TGCGCCAGCAGCCAAGATCTGAGGGCCAACGAGCAGTACTTC. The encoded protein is CASSQDLRANEQYF.

The CDR3 loop is CASSEEGTANYGYTF. The CDR3, as DNA: TGTGCCAGCAGCGAAGAGGGGACAGCTAACTATGGCTACACCTTC. The chain uses TRBV9 and TRBJ1-2; 7 nucleotides agree with TRBD1. The trim removed 3 bases at V and 0 bases at J, leaving 5 bases unmatched. The germline V gene encodes CDR1 SGDLS and CDR2 YYNGEE. The CDR3 is 15 amino acids.

The CDR3 sequence is CASSLWGGPYEQYF. CDR3 in DNA: TGTGCCAGCAGCTTATGGGGCGGTCCCTACGAGCAGTACTTC. V and J are TRBV11-2 and TRBJ2-7; D possibly corresponds to TRBD1 (5 bases). V was trimmed by 2 bases and J by 2 bases, leaving 10 bases between them. This CDR3 is 14 amino acids long. Germline CDR1 is SGHAT and CDR2 is FQNNGV. Full variable domain (outside the CDR3, taken from reference TRBV11-2 and TRBJ2-7): EAGVAQSPRYKIIEKRQSVAFWCNPISGHATLYWYQQILGQGPKLLIQFQNNGVVDDSQLPKDRFSAERLKGVDSTLKIQPAKLEDSAVYLCASSLWGGPYEQYFGPGTRLTVT.

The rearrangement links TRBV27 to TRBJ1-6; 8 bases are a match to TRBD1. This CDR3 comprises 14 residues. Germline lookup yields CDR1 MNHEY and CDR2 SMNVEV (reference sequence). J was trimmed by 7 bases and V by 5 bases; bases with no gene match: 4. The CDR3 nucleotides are TGTGCCAGCAGTCGGACAGGGTTGAATTCACCCCTCCACTTT. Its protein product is CASSRTGLNSPLHF.

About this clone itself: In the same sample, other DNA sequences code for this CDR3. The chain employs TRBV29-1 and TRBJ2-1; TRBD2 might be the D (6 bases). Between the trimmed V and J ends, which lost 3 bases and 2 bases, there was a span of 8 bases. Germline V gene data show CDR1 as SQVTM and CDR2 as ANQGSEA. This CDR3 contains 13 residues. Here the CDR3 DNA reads TGCAGCGTTGAGGGGGGAGCCTACAATGAGCAGTTCTTC. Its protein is CSVEGGAYNEQFF.

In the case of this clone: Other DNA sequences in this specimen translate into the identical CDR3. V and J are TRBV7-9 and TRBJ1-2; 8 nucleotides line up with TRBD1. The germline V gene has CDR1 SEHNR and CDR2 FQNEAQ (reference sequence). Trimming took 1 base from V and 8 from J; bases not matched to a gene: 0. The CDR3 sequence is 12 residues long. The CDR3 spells CASSLGTGGYTF. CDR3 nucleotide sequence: TGTGCCAGCAGCTTAGGGACAGGGGGCTACACCTTC.

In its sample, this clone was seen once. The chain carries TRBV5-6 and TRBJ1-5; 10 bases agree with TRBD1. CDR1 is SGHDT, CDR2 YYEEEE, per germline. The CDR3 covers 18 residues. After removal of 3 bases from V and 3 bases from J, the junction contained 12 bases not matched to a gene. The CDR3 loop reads CASSSHRDRGLLNQPQHF. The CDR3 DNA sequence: TGTGCCAGCAGCTCCCACCGGGACAGGGGCCTCCTCAATCAGCCCCAGCATTTT.

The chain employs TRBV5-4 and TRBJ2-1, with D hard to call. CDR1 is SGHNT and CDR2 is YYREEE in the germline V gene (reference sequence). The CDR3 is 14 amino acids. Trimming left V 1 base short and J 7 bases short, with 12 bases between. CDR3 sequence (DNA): TGTGCCAGCAGCTTGAATGACGACCTTAATGAGCAGTTCTTC. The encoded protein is CASSLNDDLNEQFF.

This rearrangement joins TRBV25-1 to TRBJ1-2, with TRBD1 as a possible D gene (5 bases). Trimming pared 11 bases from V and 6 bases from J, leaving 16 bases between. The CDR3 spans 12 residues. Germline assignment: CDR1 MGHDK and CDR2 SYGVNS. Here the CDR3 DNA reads TGTGCCTGCGGGGCCCCCGGCAATGGCTACACCTTC. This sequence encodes CACGAPGNGYTF.